A selection of T cell receptor beta chains follows, all from one sample in a study of Graves' ophthalmopathy and Graves' hyperthyroidism. Each CDR3 protein gets one entry after TCRdb re-called the multiplex PCR reads with MiXCR. The data hold about 600,000 distinct CDR3 sequences, with less than 45% observed a single time. The sequencing input was peripheral blood or thyroid tissue (not recorded which). The source is an adult man with Graves' hyperthyroidism. CDR3s include the opening cysteine and the closing phenylalanine or tryptophan. A D gene is named only where the DNA matches it firmly. Expanded clones are given a class, and other clones once, few, many or no size at all.

CDR3nt,CDR3aa,len,v_gene,j_gene,abundance,d_gene
TGTGCCACCCCCGGACAGAAAGAGACTCACAACTATGGCTACACCTTC,CATPGQKETHNYGYTF,16,TRBV5-7,TRBJ1-2,many,NA
TGTGCCAGCAGCGGACAGTCGGAGACCCAGTACTTC,CASSGQSETQYF,12,TRBV7-9,TRBJ2-5,many,NA
TGTGCCAGCTCACCACGACAGGGGGCGAACACTGAAGCTTTCTTT,CASSPRQGANTEAFF,15,TRBV18,TRBJ1-1,few,TRBD1
TGTGCCAGCAGTAGCAAACAGGGGGCGCTTAATTCACCCCTCCACTTT,CASSSKQGALNSPLHF,16,TRBV28,TRBJ1-6,NA,TRBD1
TGCAGCGTTGGGGACCAGCGGGGGGGCACAGATACGCAGTATTTT,CSVGDQRGGTDTQYF,15,TRBV29-1,TRBJ2-3,few,TRBD2
TGTGCCGGCAGCCCCCTTCCAGCTGGAAACACCATATATTTT,CAGSPLPAGNTIYF,14,TRBV13,TRBJ1-3,NA,NA
TGCGCCAGCAGCCAACGGGACAGGATAACCTACGAGCAGTACTTC,CASSQRDRITYEQYF,15,TRBV4-1,TRBJ2-7,few,TRBD1
TGTGCCAGCAGTACCCGACACCGAAAGAACACTGAAGCTTTCTTT,CASSTRHRKNTEAFF,15,TRBV6-5,TRBJ1-1,many,NA
TGTGCCAGCAGCTTCGGGACAGCCCCCTACGAGCAGTACTTC,CASSFGTAPYEQYF,14,TRBV5-5,TRBJ2-7,many,TRBD1
TGCAGTTCACAGGGATGGAAAGGCTACACCTTC,CSSQGWKGYTF,11,TRBV29-1,TRBJ1-2,NA,NA
TGTGCCAGCAGCGTAGGAGCGCCTGGGGCGGGGGAGACCCAGTACTTC,CASSVGAPGAGETQYF,16,TRBV9,TRBJ2-5,many,NA
TGTGCCAGCAGCCAATCCGGAGACACTGAAGCTTTCTTT,CASSQSGDTEAFF,13,TRBV3-1,TRBJ1-1,NA,NA
TGCAGCGTTCTTACAGGGGTTCGTAGCACCGGGGAGCTGTTTTTT,CSVLTGVRSTGELFF,15,TRBV29-1,TRBJ2-2,NA,TRBD1
TGTGCCAGCAGCCCCGGACAGAACACAGGCTACGAGCAGTACTTC,CASSPGQNTGYEQYF,15,TRBV7-8,TRBJ2-7,NA,NA
TGTGCCAGCAGCATAGGGCCCTCTGGAAACACCATATATTTT,CASSIGPSGNTIYF,14,TRBV7-9,TRBJ1-3,once,NA
TGTGCCACCAGCGCGGGGTTCCCCGGGGAGCTGTTTTTT,CATSAGFPGELFF,13,TRBV24-1,TRBJ2-2,NA,NA
TGTGCCAGCAGTGGACCTCGGGACAGGCCAACGGGTCAGCCCCAGCATTTT,CASSGPRDRPTGQPQHF,17,TRBV6-6,TRBJ1-5,many,TRBD1
TGTGCCAGCAGGGACGTAACAGGGGACGAGCAGTACTTC,CASRDVTGDEQYF,13,TRBV2,TRBJ2-7,NA,TRBD1
TGTGCCAGCAGTGGGTGGCGTCTTCTTAAGGGCAATCAGCCCCAGCATTTT,CASSGWRLLKGNQPQHF,17,TRBV2,TRBJ1-5,many,NA
TGTGCCACCAGCAGAGATCTGAACAGCCAAGAGACCCAGTACTTC,CATSRDLNSQETQYF,15,TRBV15,TRBJ2-5,many,NA
TGTGCCAGCAGTTACTCTGGGTCCTCCACTGAAGCTTTCTTT,CASSYSGSSTEAFF,14,TRBV6-5,TRBJ1-1,NA,NA
TGTGCCACCAGTGCAGCGACAGGCTCTGTTGGGGGCTACACCTTC,CATSAATGSVGGYTF,15,TRBV24-1,TRBJ1-2,many,NA
TGTGCCAGCAGTTTCAGCTTCCAGGGGTTTGCCAACCCTTCCTACGAGCAGTACTTC,CASSFSFQGFANPSYEQYF,19,TRBV28,TRBJ2-7,NA,NA
TGCGCCAGCAGCTTGGTGCGTAGCGGGGCGAGCACAGATACGCAGTATTTT,CASSLVRSGASTDTQYF,17,TRBV5-1,TRBJ2-3,NA,TRBD2
TGTGCCAGCAGCTTGGCCCGACGGCTGTACCAAGAGACCCAGCATTTT,CASSLARRLYQETQHF,16,TRBV7-9,TRBJ1-5,NA,NA
TGTGCCAGTAGATATAGCAATCAGCCCCAGCATTTT,CASRYSNQPQHF,12,TRBV19,TRBJ1-5,many,NA
TGTGCCAGCAGCTTAGATCTAGGGTTGGGAGAGACCCAGTACTTC,CASSLDLGLGETQYF,15,TRBV11-2,TRBJ2-5,NA,NA
TGTGCTAGTGGTTTTCCAGGCTTAGAGACCCAGTACTTC,CASGFPGLETQYF,13,TRBV12-5,TRBJ2-5,once,NA
TGTGCCAGCAGCAACTCTCGGGCAGGGGCCAACGTCCTGACTTTC,CASSNSRAGANVLTF,15,TRBV9,TRBJ2-6,NA,NA
TGTGCCAGCAGCGGGGCCCAAGAGACCCAGTACTTC,CASSGAQETQYF,12,TRBV9,TRBJ2-5,many,NA
TGTGCCAGCAGCCCCCACCTGAGCCCTGGGCACACTGAAGCTTTCTTT,CASSPHLSPGHTEAFF,16,TRBV7-9,TRBJ1-1,NA,NA
TGCAGTGCTAGAGGTGGAGCGGGATGGCGGGAGACCCAGTACTTC,CSARGGAGWRETQYF,15,TRBV20-1,TRBJ2-5,NA,TRBD2
TGTGCCACCAGCAGAGTTCAGGGGAGCTCCTATAATTCACCCCTCCACTTT,CATSRVQGSSYNSPLHF,17,TRBV15,TRBJ1-6,many,NA
TGTGCCAGCAGCGGACCAGGGGTGCGGGTCTATGGCTACACCTTC,CASSGPGVRVYGYTF,15,TRBV28,TRBJ1-2,few,NA
TGTGCCAGCAGTTTAGCTATCGCGGGGACCTACAATGAGCAGTACTTC,CASSLAIAGTYNEQYF,16,TRBV12-3/TRBV12-4,TRBJ2-7,NA,NA
TGCAGTGCCAGCAGCTCCGGACAGGGCCAAGAGACCCAGTACTTC,CSASSSGQGQETQYF,15,TRBV20-1,TRBJ2-5,NA,TRBD1
TGTGCCAGCAGCTTAGATAGGATGCGGGGTGAGACCCAGTACTTC,CASSLDRMRGETQYF,15,TRBV7-2,TRBJ2-5,many,NA
TGTGCCAGTAGTCAAGACCCGGTTGGGCGGGAGATAAGTACCGGGGAGCTGTTTTTT,CASSQDPVGREISTGELFF,19,TRBV19,TRBJ2-2,NA,TRBD2
TGTGCCACCAGCTTAAACCGGGATTCTTCCTACGAGCAGTACTTC,CATSLNRDSSYEQYF,15,TRBV15,TRBJ2-7,many,NA
TGTGCCAGCAGTTACTCGCTCACCTATCAGCCCCAGCATTTT,CASSYSLTYQPQHF,14,TRBV6-6,TRBJ1-5,many,NA
TGTGCCATCAGCACAGGCGCAAGCGGAGCTTTCTTT,CAISTGASGAFF,12,TRBV10-3,TRBJ1-1,NA,NA
TGTGCCAGCAGCCCATCACAGGGTCCAGACTATGGCTACACCTTC,CASSPSQGPDYGYTF,15,TRBV7-9,TRBJ1-2,many,NA
TGTGCCAGCAGCTTAACCGGGGTTGGACTGACTGAAGCTTTCTTT,CASSLTGVGLTEAFF,15,TRBV11-2,TRBJ1-1,many,NA
TGTGCCAGCATGAGGCAGGGGGCTGCGAACACCGGGGAGCTGTTTTTT,CASMRQGAANTGELFF,16,TRBV13,TRBJ2-2,few,TRBD1
TGTGCCACCAGTGATTCGACAGGGATTCGAGAGACCCAGTACTTC,CATSDSTGIRETQYF,15,TRBV24-1,TRBJ2-5,many,TRBD1
TGCAGTGCTAAGCCCTACGAGCAGTACTTC,CSAKPYEQYF,10,TRBV20-1,TRBJ2-7,many,NA
TGTGCCAGCAGTCCGTCCCCGGGACAGATCTACGAGCAGTACTTC,CASSPSPGQIYEQYF,15,TRBV6-5,TRBJ2-7,many,TRBD1
TGTGCCACCAGCAGGACAGCGGGGGATGGCTACACCTTC,CATSRTAGDGYTF,13,TRBV15,TRBJ1-2,NA,NA
TGTGCCAGCATCCAAACGGGGACCGGGGAGCTGTTTTTT,CASIQTGTGELFF,13,TRBV28,TRBJ2-2,few,NA
TGTGCCACCAGCACCCAGGGGCGAGAGCAGTACTTC,CATSTQGREQYF,12,TRBV15,TRBJ2-7,once,NA
TGTGCCAGTAGTGTCCGGGACAGCTCCTACGAGCAGTACTTC,CASSVRDSSYEQYF,14,TRBV19,TRBJ2-7,NA,TRBD1